The following is a T cell receptor (beta chain) sequence with its context. These data come from a study of blood T cell repertoires in COVID-19. At the level of the study: Samples came from the United States, Italy and Spain, spanning acute and convalescent COVID-19.

As processed by the authors: Amplification of reference gene primers provided the estimated nucleated cell counts. Assay used: immunoSEQ multiplex PCR; TCRdb lists only in-frame clones, some missing. For V, J and clone size, that table is used; D and trimming come from the DNA. The table has 300,000 or so clones, approximately 91% seen once. The CDR3 is made up of 15 amino acids. J was trimmed by 6 bases and V by 0 bases; bases with no gene match: 7. CDR1 is SGHNT and CDR2 is YYREEE in the germline V gene (reference sequence). The Seattle site enrolled patients during active infection and followed them longitudinally.

This clonotype was obtained from a woman aged 30 to 39 with COVID-19, enrolled during active disease. V and J are TRBV5-4 and TRBJ2-7, with 9 bases fitting TRBD2. Sequencing was done on a sample of peripheral blood. The chain's CDR3 is CASSLAAGLASEQYF. The CDR3 nucleotides are TGTGCCAGCAGCTTGGCCGCGGGACTAGCAAGCGAGCAGTACTTC.